The TCR beta chain described here comes from a study of early T cells in non-severe SARS-CoV-2 infection. Across the whole study: From unsorted whole blood, bulk RNA was sequenced, and the chains remained unpaired.

Findings and caveats of the study: VDJdb matches were skewed toward anti-spike CD8 T cell responses.

Attached unique molecular identifiers marked individual cDNA molecules. Each CDR3 protein is one row after TCRdb ran MiXCR on the 5' RACE reads. The data show more than 20,000 distinct CDR3 sequences, roughly 5.6% seen once. Trimming cost V 3 bases and J 0 bases; bases outside gene matches: 11. The germline gives CDR1 SEHNR, CDR2 FQNEAQ (reference sequence). CDR3 size: 18 residues. Within the sample, this clonotype is medium-sized. Its antigen is undetermined. The sequences come from whole blood, collected at baseline. The clonotype was recovered from an adult who was a healthcare worker with PCR-confirmed SARS-CoV-2 infection or an uninfected control (not recorded which). The chain combines TRBV7-9 with TRBJ2-3; TRBD1 aligns across 8 bases. The chain's CDR3 is CASSFSAGGFGSTDTQYF. In DNA form, the CDR3 reads TGTGCCAGCAGCTTTTCGGCAGGGGGCTTCGGTAGCACAGATACGCAGTATTTT.